Shown below are 15 T cell receptor beta chains from a single sample sequenced in a study of CD8 T cells in ankylosing spondylitis. MiXCR, applied by TCRdb to the 5' RACE reads, yields one record per CDR3 protein. The data show hundreds of thousands of distinct CDR3 sequences, over 30% seen once. Sequenced material: blood, either unsorted or a sorted T cell fraction (not recorded which). The receptors were sampled from a male donor with ankylosing spondylitis or in good health (not recorded which).

This rearrangement joins TRBV20-1 to TRBJ2-1; D not resolved. Trimming shortened V by 6 bases and J by 15 bases, and 9 bases separated the two germline ends. Germline CDR1 and CDR2: DFQATT and SNEGSKA (reference sequence). CDR3 length equals 8 residues. The CDR3 protein is CSAGFGFF. The CDR3, as DNA: TGCAGTGCGGGTTTTGGGTTCTTC.

The V and J genes are TRBV10-2 and TRBJ1-5, with TRBD1 matching over 7 bases. Germline V gene sequence: CDR1 WSHSY, CDR2 SAAADI. V trimming: 7 bases; J trimming: 0 bases; junction bases outside the gene matches: 6. The CDR3 is 15 amino acids. The CDR3 sequence: CASNGTADSNQPQHF. CDR3 DNA: TGCGCCAGCAACGGGACAGCCGATAGCAATCAGCCCCAGCATTTT.

The gene calls are TRBV10-3 and TRBJ2-7, with D tentatively TRBD1 (6 bases). CDR1 and CDR2 (germline): ENHRY, SYGVKD. V lost 5 bases and J lost 2, with 10 bases in between. The CDR3 is 13 residues long. The CDR3 DNA reads TGTGCCATCAGTCAAGGACAGACCTACGAGCAGTACTTC. This gives the protein CAISQGQTYEQYF.

This clonotype has just a few counts. This rearrangement joins TRBV20-1 to TRBJ1-6; D may be TRBD1 (6 bases). This CDR3 is 14 amino acids long. CDR1 and CDR2 from the germline V gene are DFQATT and SNEGSKA (reference sequence). The V and J ends lost 3 bases and 7 bases respectively, with 13 bases between them. CDR3 residues: CSASAGEVNSPLHF. For the CDR3, the DNA is TGCAGTGCTAGTGCAGGGGAGGTCAATTCACCCCTCCACTTT.

The chain joins TRBV28 to TRBJ1-3; weak D call: TRBD1 (6 bases). Trimming took off 3 bases at V and 2 bases at J, with 11 bases between the two ends. This CDR3 contains 15 residues. CDR1 is MDHEN and CDR2 is SYDVKM in the germline V gene. The CDR3 region has the DNA TGTGCCAGCAGTTTCCTGGGGGGCGCTGGAAACACCATATATTTT. Translation: CASSFLGGAGNTIYF. The variable domain in full, with the rest retrieved from reference TRBV28 and TRBJ1-3, is DVKVTQSSRYLVKRTGEKVFLECVQDMDHENMFWYRQDPGLGLRLIYFSYDVKMKEKGDIPEGYSVSREKKERFSLILESASTNQTSMYLCASSFLGGAGNTIYFGEGSWLTVV.

The chain links TRBV5-5 to TRBJ2-5, with D possibly matching TRBD1 (5 bases). The CDR3 is 13 amino acids. Germline V gives CDR1 SGHKS, CDR2 YYEKEE (reference sequence). Trimming left V 8 bases short and J 1 base short, with 12 bases between. CDR3 nucleotides: TGTGCCAGTCTCGACAGTCCCCAAGAGACCCAGTACTTC. Encoded protein: CASLDSPQETQYF. The full variable domain, rest sourced from reference TRBV5-5 and TRBJ2-5, is DAGVTQSPTHLIKTRGQQVTLRCSPISGHKSVSWYQQVLGQGPQFIFQYYEKEERGRGNFPDRFSARQFPNYSSELNVNALLLGDSALYLCASLDSPQETQYFGPGTRLLVL.

This clonotype turned up a few times. V is TRBV29-1 and J is TRBJ2-1; 7 bases are a match to TRBD2. Germline V lookup: CDR1 SQVTM, CDR2 ANQGSEA. The V segment lost 3 bases and the J segment 4 bases; nucleotides outside the gene matches: 6. The length of the CDR3 is 14 residues. The CDR3 region has the DNA TGCAGCGTTGAGGTTGTGGGGGGGTACAATGAGCAGTTCTTC. It yields the protein CSVEVVGGYNEQFF.

V usage is TRBV4-1 and J usage is TRBJ2-1, with a possible D match to TRBD1 (5 bases). The germline CDR1 and CDR2 sequences are MGHRA and YSYEKL. The CDR3 consists of 15 residues. V gave up 1 base and J gave up 10 bases, with 17 bases separating them. CDR3 loop: CASSQGQGDIWEQFF. In DNA form, the CDR3 reads TGCGCCAGCAGCCAAGGGCAGGGCGATATCTGGGAGCAGTTCTTC.

This clonotype was seen more than once but under ten times. An end of the junction does not agree with germline; a read error may underlie this. The CDR3 region has the DNA TGTGCCAGCAGTTACTCCTATCTTCGTTTTGGCTTT. Its protein product is CASSYSYLRFGF. V is TRBV6-5 and J is TRBJ1-6; D remains ambiguous. The CDR3 has 12 residues. The germline CDR1 and CDR2 sequences are MNHEY and SVGAGI.

This sequence joins TRBV5-1 and TRBJ1-3; TRBD1 aligns across 7 bases. The V and J ends lost 0 bases and 4 bases, in that order; junction bases with no gene match: 4. The CDR3 sequence is 15 residues long. From germline, CDR1 is SGHRS and CDR2 YFSETQ. CDR3 sequence reads: CASSLAGGLGNTIYF. CDR3 bases: TGCGCCAGCAGCTTGGCAGGGGGGCTCGGAAACACCATATATTTT.

This clonotype was counted between two and nine times. The genes are TRBV20-1 and TRBJ2-5; 7 nucleotides align to TRBD2. The germline V gene has CDR1 DFQATT and CDR2 SNEGSKA (reference sequence). The CDR3 runs 14 residues. The V segment lost 4 bases and the J segment 2 bases; nucleotides outside the gene matches: 7. The CDR3 spells CSAIWGGTQETQYF. CDR3 in DNA: TGCAGTGCTATATGGGGGGGTACTCAAGAGACCCAGTACTTC.

The chain employs TRBV7-6 and TRBJ1-2; 7 bases agree with TRBD1. CDR1 and CDR2 (germline): SGHVS, FNYEAQ. Unmatched junction bases numbered 10, after V lost 4 bases and J lost 5 bases. This CDR3 is 15 amino acids long. The CDR3 DNA is TGTGCCAGCAGCTCCCTAAAGGGGGCGCGTTATGGCTACACCTTC. It yields the protein CASSSLKGARYGYTF.

Turning to this clonotype: Since the CDR3 does not end with the conserved phenylalanine or tryptophan, this likely comes from a read error. The chain has TRBV15 and TRBJ2-5, with 11 bases identical to TRBD2. This CDR3 is built from 16 residues. CDR1 is LNHNV, CDR2 YYDKDF, per germline (reference sequence). The ends lost 1 base at V and 0 bases at J; junction bases unmatched: 1. The CDR3 here is CATSRAGLADQETQYL. CDR3 in DNA: TGTGCCACCAGCAGAGCGGGACTAGCGGACCAAGAGACCCAGTACTTA.

The chain employs TRBV11-2 and TRBJ1-2, with D maybe TRBD1 (5 bases). The CDR3 runs to 13 residues. The germline CDR1 and CDR2 sequences are SGHAT and FQNNGV. The germline V and J ends were trimmed by 4 bases and 4 bases, with 10 bases remaining between them. This chain's CDR3 is CASSYTGGYGYTF. Here the CDR3 DNA reads TGTGCCAGCAGCTATACAGGTGGCTATGGCTACACCTTC. The entire variable domain, with the rest obtained from reference TRBV11-2 and TRBJ1-2, is as follows: EAGVAQSPRYKIIEKRQSVAFWCNPISGHATLYWYQQILGQGPKLLIQFQNNGVVDDSQLPKDRFSAERLKGVDSTLKIQPAKLEDSAVYLCASSYTGGYGYTFGSGTRLTVV.

The V call is TRBV12-3 or TRBV12-4, the J call TRBJ2-5; TRBD1 agrees at 7 bases. Germline trimming cut 5 bases from V and 3 bases from J; bases unmatched to any gene: 6. CDR3 size: 14 residues. DNA of the CDR3: TGTGCCAGCAGTCCCCAGACAGGGAAAGAGACCCAGTACTTC. This sequence encodes CASSPQTGKETQYF.